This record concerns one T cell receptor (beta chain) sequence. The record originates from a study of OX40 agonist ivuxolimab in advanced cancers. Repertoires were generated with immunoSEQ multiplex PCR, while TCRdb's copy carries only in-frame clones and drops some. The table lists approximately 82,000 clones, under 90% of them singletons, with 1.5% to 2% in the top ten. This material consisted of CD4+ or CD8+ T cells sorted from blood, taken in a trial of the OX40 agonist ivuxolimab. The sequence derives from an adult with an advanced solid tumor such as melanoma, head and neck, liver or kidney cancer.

The CDR3 protein is CASSFKIASDFGELFF. CDR3 bases: TGTGCCAGCAGCTTCAAGATAGCTTCCGACTTCGGGGAGCTGTTTTTT. The rearrangement uses TRBV5-6 and TRBJ2-2; D unclear. Germline-derived CDR1 and CDR2 are SGHDT and YYEEEE. The CDR3 extends over 16 amino acids. Trimming cost V 2 bases and J 7 bases, with 18 bases left between them.